This TCR beta chain was captured in a study of blood T cell repertoires in COVID-19. On the study more broadly: T cells, B-cell-depleted T cells, or PBMCs supplied cDNA or gDNA.

The repertoire was sequenced with immunoSEQ multiplex PCR; TCRdb's copy has only in-frame clones and lacks some. The table has about 260,000 clones, 88% seen once. This CDR3 comprises 14 residues. The V gene's germline CDR1 is SGHAT and CDR2 FQNNGV. With 5 bases clipped from V and 4 bases from J, the junction kept 4 bases outside the gene matches. Each participant's cohort was designated according to participant-reported clinical history. Symptom resolution, clearance, or two negative PCRs marked donors in Cohort 3 as recovered. The clonotype originates from a woman aged 45-65 years who had recovered from COVID-19. The sequencing sample was made of PBMCs or T cells enriched from blood (not recorded which). The chain carries TRBV11-2 and TRBJ2-5, with TRBD1 matching 10 bases. This CDR3 reads CASSIDRGRETQYF. In DNA form, the CDR3 reads TGTGCCAGCAGCATCGACAGGGGGCGAGAGACCCAGTACTTC.